This T cell receptor (beta chain) is from a study of blood T cell repertoires in COVID-19. Study overall: The samples span acute and convalescent COVID-19 from the United States, Italy and Spain. T cells, B-cell-depleted T cells, or PBMCs provided the cDNA or gDNA that served as material.

Source study methods: Reference gene primers were amplified, and this amplification served to estimate nucleated cell counts. Using immunoSEQ multiplex PCR, the repertoire was profiled, and TCRdb retains in-frame clones only, with some absent. V and J calls plus clone size are reproduced from that table; the DNA served to infer D and trimming. Found here are around 64,000 clones, 86% of them singletons; the top ten hold just under 2%. Input material: peripheral blood. The sequence came from a man aged 25-45 years with acute or convalescent COVID-19.

CDR3 in DNA: TGTGCCAGCAGCCGGAGGGACGACCAGCCCCAGCATTTT. Its translation: CASSRRDDQPQHF. The gene calls are TRBV3-1 (or the pseudogene TRBV3-2) and TRBJ1-5; tentatively, D is TRBD1 (5 bases). CDR3 length equals 13 residues. V was trimmed by 4 bases and J by 7 bases, leaving 11 bases between them. CDR1 is LGHDT, CDR2 YNNKEL, per germline (reference sequence).